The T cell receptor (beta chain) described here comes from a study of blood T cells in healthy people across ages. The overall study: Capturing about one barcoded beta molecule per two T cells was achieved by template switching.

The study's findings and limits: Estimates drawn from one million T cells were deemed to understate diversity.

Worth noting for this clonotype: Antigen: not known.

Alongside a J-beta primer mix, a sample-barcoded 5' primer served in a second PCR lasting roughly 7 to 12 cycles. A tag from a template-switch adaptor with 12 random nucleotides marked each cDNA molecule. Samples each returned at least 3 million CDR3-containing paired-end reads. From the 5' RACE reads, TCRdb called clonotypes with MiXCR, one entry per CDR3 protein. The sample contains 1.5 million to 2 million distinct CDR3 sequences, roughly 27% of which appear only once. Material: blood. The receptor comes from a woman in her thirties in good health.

CDR3: CAWRPAVANYGYTF. In nucleotides, the CDR3 is TGTGCCTGGAGACCGGCAGTAGCTAACTATGGCTACACCTTC. The chain carries TRBV30 and TRBJ1-2, with D unresolved. This CDR3 contains 14 residues. The V gene lost 3 bases and the J gene lost 0 bases, with 11 bases spanning the gap. From germline, CDR1 is GTSNPN and CDR2 SVGIG (reference sequence).